The sequence of this T cell receptor (beta chain) was determined in a study of response to subunit inactivated influenza vaccine. Overall study findings and caveats: It was suggested by the authors that few new T cells are recruited by each seasonal influenza vaccination.

TCRdb ran MiXCR on the RT-PCR reads and lists one entry per CDR3 protein. This sample has about half a million distinct CDR3 sequences, with 9.5% to 13% found just once. As to this clonotype: Its specificity is unknown.

The ends were cut back, 2 bases at V and 1 base at J, with 4 bases in the middle. Germline CDR1 reads LGHNA; CDR2 reads YNFKEQ. The CDR3 is 13 amino acids. This TCR came from a man aged 50-60 years who received an inactivated influenza vaccine. The specimen was PBMCs from blood, collected around seven weeks after vaccination. The J gene is TRBJ2-3, the V gene TRBV4-2, with unresolved D. The CDR3 loop is CASSQIGTDTQYF. The CDR3, as DNA: TGTGCCAGCAGCCAAATCGGCACAGATACGCAGTATTTT.